This record looks at one T cell receptor (beta chain) sequence and its context. TCRdb ran MiXCR on the multiplex PCR reads and lists one entry per CDR3 protein. Of just over 900 distinct CDR3 sequences in the sample, about 6% were seen once. Tregs were sorted as CD4+CD25+CD127-/low cells. Specimen: tumor-infiltrating Tregs sorted from the breast tumor. The sequence derives from a female donor with breast cancer.

The CDR3 region has the DNA TGTGCCAGCAGTTCTTTGGGCACTAACTATGGCTACACCTTC. Protein sequence: CASSSLGTNYGYTF. The chain has TRBV12-3 or TRBV12-4 and TRBJ1-2, with no clear D. The CDR3 loop spans 14 amino acids. Trimming shortened V by 4 bases and J by 0 bases, and 9 bases separated the two germline ends.